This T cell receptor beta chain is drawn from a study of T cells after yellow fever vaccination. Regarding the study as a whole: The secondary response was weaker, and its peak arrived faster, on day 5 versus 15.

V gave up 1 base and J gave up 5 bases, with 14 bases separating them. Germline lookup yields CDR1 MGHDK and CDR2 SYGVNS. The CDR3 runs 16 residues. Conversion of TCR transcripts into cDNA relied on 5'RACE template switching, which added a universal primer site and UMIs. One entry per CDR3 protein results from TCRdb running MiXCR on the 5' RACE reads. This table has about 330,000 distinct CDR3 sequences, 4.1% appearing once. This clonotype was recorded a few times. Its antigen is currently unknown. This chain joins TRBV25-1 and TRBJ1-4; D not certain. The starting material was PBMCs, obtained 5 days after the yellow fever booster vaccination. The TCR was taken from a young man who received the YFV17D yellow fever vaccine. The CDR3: CASSESVIRGNEKLFF. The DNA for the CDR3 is TGTGCCAGCAGTGAATCGGTAATCCGCGGGAATGAAAAACTGTTTTTT.